This TCR beta chain is drawn from a study of post-analysis software for immune sequencing data. Study context: Progressive-relapsing, secondary progressive and relapsing-remitting multiple sclerosis were among the disease courses included.

This clonotype has just a few counts. The antigen remains unidentified. The germline CDR1 and CDR2 sequences are KGHDR and SFDVKD. There are 15 residues in the CDR3. The V and J ends lost 3 bases and 3 bases, in that order; junction bases with no gene match: 3. Unique molecular identifiers were carried by the TCR beta cDNA libraries. With roughly 0.95 to 11 million T cells as the source, some 510,000 cDNA molecules resulted. TCRdb reprocessed the PCR reads via MiXCR and lists one record per CDR3 protein. The sample shows roughly 730,000 distinct CDR3 sequences, 25% to 30% of them seen only once. Points from the study as a whole: Five or six TRBV segments were more frequent in patients than controls; TRBV5-6, TRBV5-1 and TRBV20-1 belonged to this group.

The receptor was isolated from a girl between 10 and 17 years old with multiple sclerosis. The chain recombines TRBV24-1 with TRBJ2-1; 8 bases agree with TRBD1. The sequenced material came from blood. CDR3 sequence: CATSDAGTGYNEQFF. The DNA of the CDR3 is TGTGCCACCAGTGATGCCGGGACAGGCTACAATGAGCAGTTCTTC.